A selection of T cell receptor beta chains follows, all from one sample in a study of cytomegalovirus exposure and HLA in healthy donors. The method was immunoSEQ multiplex PCR; TCRdb's version includes in-frame clones alone and lacks a portion of them. The sample lists roughly 45,000 clones, around 60% occurring once. The sample taken for sequencing was PBMCs. The receptors come from a human donor in good health. Each CDR3 is given with its conserved first and last residue. A D gene is named only where the DNA matches it firmly. Part of the rows lack a size; the others show once, few, many or a class for expanded clones.

>NA|TRBD1|TRBV7-8|TRBJ1-2
TGTGCCAGCAGCTTGAGCGACAGGGCAGGTGGCTACACCTTC
CASSLSDRAGGYTF
>few|NA|TRBV4-2|TRBJ2-7
TGTGCCAGCAGCCAATCAGGGGGGTTGGGATACGAGCAGTACTTC
CASSQSGGLGYEQYF
>few|NA|TRBV6-1|TRBJ1-3
TGTGCCAGCAGTGAATGGGCTCTGGGAGGGACGAGCTCTGGAAACACCATATATTTT
CASSEWALGGTSSGNTIYF
>NA|NA|TRBV6-5|TRBJ2-2
TGTGCCAGCAGTTACCACTTGGGGGCTCCCGGGGAGCTGTTTTTT
CASSYHLGAPGELFF
>NA|NA|TRBV6-1|TRBJ1-1
TGTGCCAGCGGTATAGGGGGGGGATTGAACACTGAAGCTTTCTTT
CASGIGGGLNTEAFF
>NA|TRBD1|TRBV6-5|TRBJ1-2
TGTGCCAGCAGTGGGCGGGGACAGGACTTTCGGTACACCTTC
CASSGRGQDFRYTF
>NA|TRBD1|TRBV7-6|TRBJ2-5
TGTGCCAGCAGCCAACAGACAGGGGTCGAGACCCAGTACTTC
CASSQQTGVETQYF
>NA|NA|TRBV6-1|TRBJ1-2
TGTGCCAGCAGTGAAAACAGTTGGAACACCAGGCAAACCTTC
CASSENSWNTRQTF
>NA|NA|TRBV5-1|TRBJ1-1
TGCGCCAGCAGCTTGGCGGGAGGGCCGACATGGGCTTTCTTT
CASSLAGGPTWAFF
>NA|NA|TRBV29-1|TRBJ1-1
TGCAGCGTTGGACGCAGGCTGAACACTGAAGCTTTCTTT
CSVGRRLNTEAFF
>NA|TRBD2|TRBV7-7|TRBJ2-5
TGTGCTAGCAGCCGGGGGGTAGCGGGGGGTCAAGAGACCCAGTACTTC
CASSRGVAGGQETQYF
>NA|NA|TRBV7-8|TRBJ1-2
TGTGCCAGCAGCTTAGCGGGGAGGGGGAGGTATGGCTACACCTTC
CASSLAGRGRYGYTF
>NA|NA|TRBV28|TRBJ2-7
TGTGCCAGCAGTTTACGTAGCTCCTACGAGCAGTACTTC
CASSLRSSYEQYF
>NA|NA|TRBV7-2|TRBJ1-1
TGTGCCAGCAGCTTGGGGCAGAGGACTGAAGCTTTCTTT
CASSLGQRTEAFF
>NA|NA|TRBV19|TRBJ2-3
TGTGCCAGTAGTCCAGGGAAACAACCCACGCAGTATTTT
CASSPGKQPTQYF
>NA|NA|TRBV7-6|TRBJ2-7
TGTGCCAGCAGCAGCGCCACAGGGTTGAGCTCCTACGAGCAGTACTTC
CASSSATGLSSYEQYF
>few|TRBD1|TRBV2|TRBJ2-1
TGTGCCAGCAGTGAGGGGGGACAGGGGAACAATGAGCAGTTCTTC
CASSEGGQGNNEQFF
>NA|NA|TRBV9|TRBJ1-2
TGTGCCAGCAGCGCGGACACAGGGACCCTTTGGGGCTACACCTTC
CASSADTGTLWGYTF
>few|TRBD1|TRBV4-2|TRBJ1-1
TGTGCCAGCAGCCACAACCGGGACAGTAACACTGAGGCTTTCTTT
CASSHNRDSNTEAFF
>NA|NA|TRBV15|TRBJ2-7
TGTGCCACCAGCAGAAACACGAACTACGAGCAGTACTTC
CATSRNTNYEQYF
>NA|NA|TRBV29-1|TRBJ1-1
NA
CSVGGGNRDTTFF
>few|TRBD1|TRBV6-5|TRBJ1-2
TGTGCCAGCAGGCCTACAGGGGGCAGGGGCTACACCTTC
CASRPTGGRGYTF
>NA|NA|TRBV30|TRBJ2-1
TGTGCCTGGAGTGCGGGCTGGGGGGAGATCGATGAGCAGTTCTTC
CAWSAGWGEIDEQFF
>NA|NA|TRBV6-5|TRBJ1-2
TGTGCCAGCAGTTACTTAGGGGCGAACTATGGCTACACCTTC
CASSYLGANYGYTF
>NA|NA|TRBV6-6|TRBJ1-6
TGTGCCAGCAGTAAGGGGGCCTATAATTCACCCCTCCACTTT
CASSKGAYNSPLHF
>NA|TRBD2|TRBV6-1|TRBJ2-5
TGTGCCAGCAGAGAGGCTAGCGGGGTCCAAGAGACCCAGTACTTC
CASREASGVQETQYF
>few|NA|TRBV5-6|TRBJ1-6
TGTGCCAGCAGCTTGTATCGGTCACCCCTCCACTTT
CASSLYRSPLHF
>NA|NA|TRBV7-9|TRBJ1-2
TGTGCCAGCAGCGGACAGAGCTATGGCTACACCTTC
CASSGQSYGYTF
>NA|TRBD1|TRBV9|TRBJ1-2
TGTGCCAGCAGCGTGGGGGACGGGTTGACAGGGGCTGGAGGCTACACCTTC
CASSVGDGLTGAGGYTF
>NA|NA|TRBV4-2|TRBJ1-4
TGTGCCAGCAGCCAGGCCTCCGGGACAAACTTATATGAAAAACTGTTTTTT
CASSQASGTNLYEKLFF
>NA|NA|TRBV6-1|TRBJ2-5
TGTGCCAGCAGTGAATATTTGTTGGAGCAGTACTTC
CASSEYLLEQYF
>NA|NA|TRBV7-2|TRBJ1-3
TGTGCCAGCACCTCCCAGGGTTTCGCTGGAAACACCATATATTTT
CASTSQGFAGNTIYF
>NA|TRBD1|TRBV5-6|TRBJ2-7
TGTGCCAGCAGCTCGGGACAGCTCTACGAGCAGTACTTC
CASSSGQLYEQYF
>few|NA|TRBV28|TRBJ2-5
TGTGCCAGCAGGACAGGCGGGCGGGAGACCCAGTACTTC
CASRTGGRETQYF
>NA|NA|TRBV4-1|TRBJ1-2
TGCGCCAGCAGCCAAGACGGGACAATTGTTTATGGCTACACCTTC
CASSQDGTIVYGYTF
>NA|NA|TRBV7-9|TRBJ2-7
TGTGCCAGCAGCTCTACACAGGGTTACGAGCAGTACTTC
CASSSTQGYEQYF
>NA|TRBD1|TRBV28|TRBJ1-6
TGTGCCAGCAGTTTACGACAGGGGAGCAATTCACCCCTCCACTTT
CASSLRQGSNSPLHF
>few|NA|TRBV29-1|TRBJ1-2
TGCAGCGCTACAGGGTTAGTAGAAGGCTACACCTTC
CSATGLVEGYTF
>once|NA|TRBV6-5|TRBJ1-6
TGTGCCAGCAGTTCCTGGGGCGGTAGTAATTCACCCCTCCACTTT
CASSSWGGSNSPLHF
>few|NA|TRBV7-2|TRBJ1-2
TGTGCCAGCAGCTTAGGGAGCGCAGGGGCTGGAATTGAGGGCTACACCTTC
CASSLGSAGAGIEGYTF
>NA|NA|TRBV7-9|TRBJ2-3
TGTGCCAGCAGCTACGCCACTAGCACAGATACGCAGTATTTT
CASSYATSTDTQYF